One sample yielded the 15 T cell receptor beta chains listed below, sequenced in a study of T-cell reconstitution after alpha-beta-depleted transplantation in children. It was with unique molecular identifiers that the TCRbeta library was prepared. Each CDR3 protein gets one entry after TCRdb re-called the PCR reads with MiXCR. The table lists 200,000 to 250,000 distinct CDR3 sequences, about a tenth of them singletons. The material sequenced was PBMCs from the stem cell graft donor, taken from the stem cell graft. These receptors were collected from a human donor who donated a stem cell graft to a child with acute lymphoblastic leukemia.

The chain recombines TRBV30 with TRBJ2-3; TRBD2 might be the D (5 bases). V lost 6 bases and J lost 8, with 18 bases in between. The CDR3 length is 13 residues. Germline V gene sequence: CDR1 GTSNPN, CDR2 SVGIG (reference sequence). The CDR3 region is CACGSSGMGTQYF. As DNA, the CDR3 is TGTGCCTGTGGGTCGTCGGGGATGGGTACGCAGTATTTT.

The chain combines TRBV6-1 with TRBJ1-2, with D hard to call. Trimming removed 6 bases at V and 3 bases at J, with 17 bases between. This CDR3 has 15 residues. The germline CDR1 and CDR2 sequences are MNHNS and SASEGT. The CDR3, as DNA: TGTGCCAGCAGCCCTGCGGTGTTACGTGACTATGGCTACACCTTC. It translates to CASSPAVLRDYGYTF.

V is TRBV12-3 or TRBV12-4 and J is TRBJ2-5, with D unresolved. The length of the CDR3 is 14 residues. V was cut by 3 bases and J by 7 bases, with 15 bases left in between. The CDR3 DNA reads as TGTGCCAGCAGTTTCCAAGATAACCTAGGGACCCAGTACTTC. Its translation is CASSFQDNLGTQYF.

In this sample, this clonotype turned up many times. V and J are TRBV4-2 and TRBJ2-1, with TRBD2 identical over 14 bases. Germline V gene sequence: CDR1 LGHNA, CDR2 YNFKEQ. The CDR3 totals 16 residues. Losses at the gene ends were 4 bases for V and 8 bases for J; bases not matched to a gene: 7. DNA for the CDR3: TGTGCCAGCAGCCCCCCGACTAGCGGGGGGGCCTATGAGCAGTTCTTC. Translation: CASSPPTSGGAYEQFF.

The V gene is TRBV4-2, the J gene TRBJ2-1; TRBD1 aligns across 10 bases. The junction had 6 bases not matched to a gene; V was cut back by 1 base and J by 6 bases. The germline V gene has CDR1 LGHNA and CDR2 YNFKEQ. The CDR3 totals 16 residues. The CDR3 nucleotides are TGTGCCAGCAGCCAAGCCTGGGACAGGGGTTTCAATGAGCAGTTCTTC. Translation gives CASSQAWDRGFNEQFF.

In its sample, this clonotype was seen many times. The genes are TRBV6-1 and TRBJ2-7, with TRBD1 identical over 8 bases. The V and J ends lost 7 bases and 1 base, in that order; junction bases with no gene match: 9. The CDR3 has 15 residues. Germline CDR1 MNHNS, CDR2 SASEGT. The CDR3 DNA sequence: TGTGCCAGCAATGTAAACAGGGGGGTATCCTACGAGCAGTACTTC. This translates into CASNVNRGVSYEQYF.

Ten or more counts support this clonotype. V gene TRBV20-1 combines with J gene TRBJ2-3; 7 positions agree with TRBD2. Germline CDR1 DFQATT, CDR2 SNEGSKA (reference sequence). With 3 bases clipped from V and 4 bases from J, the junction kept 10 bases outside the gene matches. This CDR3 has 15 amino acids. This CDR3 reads CSASSPAGRSDTQYF. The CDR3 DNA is TGCAGTGCTAGTTCCCCAGCGGGGAGATCAGATACGCAGTATTTT.

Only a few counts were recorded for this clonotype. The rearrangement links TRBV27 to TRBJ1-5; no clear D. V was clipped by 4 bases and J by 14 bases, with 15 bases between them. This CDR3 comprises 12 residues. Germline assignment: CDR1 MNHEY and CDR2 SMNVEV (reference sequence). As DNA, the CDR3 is TGTGCCAGCAGTTCCCCAACCGGACCTAAGCATTTT. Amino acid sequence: CASSSPTGPKHF.

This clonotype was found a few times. CDR3: CASSFNRDSYEQYF. For the CDR3, the DNA is TGTGCCAGCAGCTTTAACAGGGATTCCTACGAGCAGTACTTC. V usage is TRBV7-9 and J usage is TRBJ2-7; D perhaps matches TRBD1 (6 bases). The CDR3 has 14 residues. Germline CDR1 and CDR2: SEHNR and FQNEAQ (reference sequence). V was pared by 3 bases and J by 1 base, with 10 bases between.

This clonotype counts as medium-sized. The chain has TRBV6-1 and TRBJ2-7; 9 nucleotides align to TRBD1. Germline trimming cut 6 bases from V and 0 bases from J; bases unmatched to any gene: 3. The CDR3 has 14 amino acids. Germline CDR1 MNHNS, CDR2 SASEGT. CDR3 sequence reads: CASREQGASYEQYF. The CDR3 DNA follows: TGTGCCAGCAGGGAACAGGGGGCCTCCTACGAGCAGTACTTC.

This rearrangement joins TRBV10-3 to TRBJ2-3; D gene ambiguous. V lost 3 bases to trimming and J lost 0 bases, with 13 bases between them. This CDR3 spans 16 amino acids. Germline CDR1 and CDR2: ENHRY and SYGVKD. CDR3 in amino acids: CAISDGQTPSTDTQYF. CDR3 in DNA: TGTGCCATCAGTGACGGGCAAACCCCCAGCACAGATACGCAGTATTTT.

CDR3 region: CSARPQGFPNYGYTF. The DNA of the CDR3 is TGCAGTGCTAGACCTCAGGGCTTCCCGAACTATGGCTACACCTTC. The V call is TRBV20-1, the J call TRBJ1-2; TRBD1 might be the D (5 bases). This CDR3 is 15 amino acids long. Germline assignment: CDR1 DFQATT and CDR2 SNEGSKA (reference sequence). Between the trimmed V and J ends, which lost 2 bases and 2 bases, there was a span of 15 bases.

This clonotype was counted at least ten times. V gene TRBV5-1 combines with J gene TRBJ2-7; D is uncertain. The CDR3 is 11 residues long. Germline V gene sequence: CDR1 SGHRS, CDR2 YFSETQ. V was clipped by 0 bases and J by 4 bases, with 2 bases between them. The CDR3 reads CASSLEYEQYF. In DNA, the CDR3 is TGCGCCAGCAGCTTGGAATACGAGCAGTACTTC. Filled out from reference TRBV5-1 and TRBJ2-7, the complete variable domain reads KAGVTQTPRYLIKTRGQQVTLSCSPISGHRSVSWYQQTPGQGLQFLFEYFSETQRNKGNFPGRFSGRQFSNSRSEMNVSTLELGDSALYLCASSLEYEQYFGPGTRLTVT.

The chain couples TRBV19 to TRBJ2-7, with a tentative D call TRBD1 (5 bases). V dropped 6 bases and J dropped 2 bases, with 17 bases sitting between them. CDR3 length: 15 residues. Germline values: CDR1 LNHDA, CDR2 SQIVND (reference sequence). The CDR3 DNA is TGTGCCAGTAGCCTACGAACAGGTTCTACCTACGAGCAGTACTTC. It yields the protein CASSLRTGSTYEQYF.

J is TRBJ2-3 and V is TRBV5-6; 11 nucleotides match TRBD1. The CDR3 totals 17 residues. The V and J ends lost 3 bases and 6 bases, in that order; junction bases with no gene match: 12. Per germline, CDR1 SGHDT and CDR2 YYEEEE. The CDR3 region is CASSSLLPGQGDDTQYF. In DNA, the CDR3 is TGTGCCAGCAGCTCGTTATTACCGGGACAGGGGGACGATACGCAGTATTTT.